This is a list of T cell receptor beta chains from one sample in a study of OX40 agonist ivuxolimab in advanced cancers. Data came from immunoSEQ multiplex PCR; TCRdb stores just in-frame clones and leaves some out. The table records tens of thousands of clones, over 80% of them present only once. The sequenced sample was CD4+ or CD8+ T cells sorted from blood, obtained in a trial of the OX40 agonist ivuxolimab. Receptors were obtained from an adult with an advanced solid tumor such as melanoma, head and neck, liver or kidney cancer. The CDR3 runs from the conserved cysteine through the conserved F or W. Fields, in order: J gene, V gene, clone size, D gene, CDR3 protein, CDR3 DNA. The D gene is left open where the match is weak. Only some rows state a clone size, as once, few, many or a class for expanded clones.

J: TRBJ1-1
V: TRBV6-1
size: once
D: .
CDR3: CASREGGAEAFF
DNA: TGTGCCAGCAGGGAAGGTGGGGCTGAAGCTTTCTTT

J: TRBJ2-7
V: TRBV5-4
size: .
D: TRBD1
CDR3: CASSLAPGQGYYEQYF
DNA: TGTGCCAGCAGCTTGGCCCCGGGACAGGGGTACTACGAGCAGTACTTC

J: TRBJ1-6
V: TRBV19
size: .
D: TRBD1
CDR3: CASSIDVFGTGEHSPLHF
DNA: TGTGCCAGTAGTATAGATGTCTTCGGGACAGGGGAGCATTCACCCCTCCACTTT

J: TRBJ2-5
V: TRBV29-1
size: .
D: .
CDR3: CSVDEGLETQYF
DNA: TGCAGCGTTGATGAGGGATTGGAGACCCAGTACTTC

J: TRBJ1-2
V: TRBV7-9
size: .
D: .
CDR3: CASSFQDANYGYTF
DNA: TGTGCCAGCAGCTTCCAGGACGCGAACTATGGCTACACCTTC

J: TRBJ1-1
V: TRBV4-1
size: once
D: TRBD1
CDR3: CASSQGPSGGNTEAFF
DNA: TGCGCCAGCAGCCAAGGTCCCTCAGGGGGGAACACTGAAGCTTTCTTT

J: TRBJ2-1
V: TRBV27
size: .
D: .
CDR3: CASSSWTRGNEQFF
DNA: TGTGCCAGCAGTTCATGGACTCGAGGCAATGAGCAGTTCTTC

J: TRBJ2-7
V: TRBV4-3
size: .
D: .
CDR3: CASSPTPTLVGEQYF
DNA: TGCGCCAGCAGCCCCACCCCCACATTGGTTGGGGAGCAGTACTTC

J: TRBJ1-4
V: TRBV27
size: .
D: .
CDR3: CASKLGGGRSNEKLFF
DNA: TGTGCCAGCAAACTGGGCGGTGGACGGTCTAATGAAAAACTGTTTTTT

J: TRBJ2-5
V: TRBV7-9
size: .
D: TRBD1
CDR3: CASSPPGQGRETQYF
DNA: TGTGCCAGCAGCCCGCCGGGACAGGGCCGAGAGACCCAGTACTTC